The source of this TCR beta chain is a study of blood T cell repertoires in COVID-19. V lost 5 bases, J lost 5 bases, and 7 bases stayed unmatched. This CDR3 has 15 amino acids. Germline V lookup: CDR1 SGHVS, CDR2 FNYEAQ. Assay: immunoSEQ multiplex PCR; the TCRdb copy retains only in-frame clones and omits some. The sample holds roughly 80,000 clones, 84% seen once. Sequencing was carried out using peripheral blood. The V and J genes are TRBV7-6 and TRBJ2-1; 9 nucleotides align to TRBD2. The sequence came from a man aged 45-65 years with acute or convalescent COVID-19. The CDR3 DNA is TGTGCCAGCAGCGCTAGCGGGATTAGAGACAATGAGCAGTTCTTC. As protein: CASSASGIRDNEQFF.